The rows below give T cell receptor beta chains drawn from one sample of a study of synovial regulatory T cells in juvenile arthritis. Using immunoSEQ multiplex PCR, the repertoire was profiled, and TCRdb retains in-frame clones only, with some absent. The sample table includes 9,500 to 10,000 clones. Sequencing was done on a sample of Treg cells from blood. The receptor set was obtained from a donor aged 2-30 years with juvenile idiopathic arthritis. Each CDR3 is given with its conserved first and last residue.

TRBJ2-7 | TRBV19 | CASSIPPRQGIFSYEQYF
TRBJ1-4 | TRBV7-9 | CASSPRVGATNEKLFF
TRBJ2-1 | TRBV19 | CASTPWGGDNEQFF
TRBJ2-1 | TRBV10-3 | CAISERVWYNEQFF
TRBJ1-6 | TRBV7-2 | CASSLPHSPLHF
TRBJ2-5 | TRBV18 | CASSPRDSSRTQYF
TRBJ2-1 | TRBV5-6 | CASSWDRGLGEQFF
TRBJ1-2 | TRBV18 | CASSPDGTNYGYTF
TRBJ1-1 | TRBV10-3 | CAISTSTGGTPEAFF
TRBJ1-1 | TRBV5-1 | CASGSRLESTEAFF
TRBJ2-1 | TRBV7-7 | CASRSGNEQFF
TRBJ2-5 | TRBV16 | CASSPRTSRAQGETQYF
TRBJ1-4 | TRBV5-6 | CASSLTGADEKLFF
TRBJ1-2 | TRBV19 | CASSIGTGGDYGYTF
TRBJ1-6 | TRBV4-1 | CASSPRDRGIHSPLHF
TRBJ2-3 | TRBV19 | CASSIAGGRVDTQYF
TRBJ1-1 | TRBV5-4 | CASSMTGGTEAFF
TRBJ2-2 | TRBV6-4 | CASTPAGGTATGELFF
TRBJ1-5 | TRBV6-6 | CASKQGTNSNQPQHF
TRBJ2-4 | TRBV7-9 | CASSRLTGLGKNIQYF
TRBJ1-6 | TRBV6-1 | CASNYGDESNHF
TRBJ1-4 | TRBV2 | CASITDWGEKLFF